Each of the 20 T cell receptor beta chains below was sequenced from the same sample in a study of Ad26.COV2.S vaccination and SARS-CoV-2 variants. Treatment defined: 19 received Ad26.COV2.S at low or high dose, single or two shots; five or six received placebo; per-sample allocation not given. Day 63 after the first injection of vaccine or placebo was the sampling time. Here immunoSEQ multiplex PCR was the method, and the copy in TCRdb shows in-frame clones only, minus some. The sample consists of roughly 680,000 clones, more than 70% of them appearing once. Sequencing was performed on peripheral blood, taken in a trial of Ad26.COV2.S vaccine versus placebo. Receptors originate from a person between 18 and 59 years old who received the Ad26.COV2.S COVID-19 vaccine or a placebo.

This chain uses TRBV19 with TRBJ2-7; 7 bases line up with TRBD1. The germline CDR1 and CDR2 sequences are LNHDA and SQIVND (reference sequence). V lost 4 bases, J lost 7 bases, and 10 bases stayed unmatched. The CDR3 is made up of 14 amino acids. The CDR3 DNA reads as TGTGCCAGTAGTACCCAGACAGGGCAGGGTGAGCAGTACTTC. Its protein is CASSTQTGQGEQYF.

This rearrangement joins TRBV6-5 to TRBJ2-2; no clear D. The V gene's germline CDR1 is MNHEY and CDR2 SVGAGI. The CDR3 totals 12 residues. V dropped 4 bases and J dropped 7 bases, with 7 bases sitting between them. The CDR3: CASSWIDGELFF. The CDR3 DNA follows: TGTGCCAGCAGTTGGATCGACGGGGAGCTGTTTTTT.

The chain uses TRBV10-3 and TRBJ1-2; D possibly corresponds to TRBD1 (5 bases). Germline V gives CDR1 ENHRY, CDR2 SYGVKD. V was clipped by 2 bases and J by 3 bases, with 13 bases between them. The CDR3 has 15 amino acids. CDR3 DNA sequence: TGTGCCATCAGTGAGGGGCAGGGTAACGACTATGGCTACACCTTC. As protein: CAISEGQGNDYGYTF.

The CDR3 DNA is TGTGCCAGCAGCTCCGACCGGGGGACTGAAAAACTGTTTTTT. This sequence encodes CASSSDRGTEKLFF. This chain uses TRBV7-2 with TRBJ1-4, with a possible D match to TRBD1 (5 bases). V was shortened by 4 bases and J by 7 bases, with 13 bases between the two germline ends. Looked up from germline, CDR1 is SGHTA and CDR2 is FQGNSA. The CDR3 extends over 14 amino acids.

The chain is built from TRBV5-4 and TRBJ1-6; D gene ambiguous. Trimming stripped 3 bases from V and 0 bases from J, with 7 bases between. Germline values: CDR1 SGHNT, CDR2 YYREEE (reference sequence). This CDR3 comprises 15 residues. CDR3 nucleotide sequence: TGTGCCAGCAGCTCGGCGTCCTCCTATAATTCACCCCTCCACTTT. This gives the protein CASSSASSYNSPLHF.

This chain joins TRBV6-5 and TRBJ1-5; D is unclear. This CDR3 spans 13 amino acids. V was shortened by 0 bases and J by 6 bases, with 6 bases between the two germline ends. Looked up from germline, CDR1 is MNHEY and CDR2 is SVGAGI. The CDR3 nucleotides are TGTGCCAGCAGTTACTCTCGGTTTCAGCCCCAGCATTTT. Protein sequence: CASSYSRFQPQHF.

The genes are TRBV7-3 and TRBJ2-3; D remains unclear. V lost 5 bases and J 9 bases, leaving 15 bases between the germline ends. Per the germline V gene, CDR1 is SGHTA and CDR2 is FQGTGA. This CDR3 has 13 residues. The CDR3 DNA follows: TGTGCCAGCAGCCCACTGGGTCCGGAGACGCAGTATTTT. Its protein is CASSPLGPETQYF. The full variable domain, in which reference TRBV7-3 and TRBJ2-3 provide the parts outside the CDR3, is GAGVSQTPSNKVTEKGKYVELRCDPISGHTALYWYRQSLGQGPEFLIYFQGTGAADDSGLPNDRFFAVRPEGSVSTLKIQRTERGDSAVYLCASSPLGPETQYFGPGTRLTVL.

J is TRBJ1-1 and V is TRBV6-2 or TRBV6-3; 7 bases match TRBD1. Trimming cost V 2 bases and J 5 bases; bases outside gene matches: 8. This CDR3 spans 15 amino acids. CDR1 is MNHEY, CDR2 SVGEGT, per germline. CDR3 protein: CASSYPLTGKTEAFF. DNA of the CDR3: TGTGCCAGCAGTTACCCCTTGACAGGGAAGACTGAAGCTTTCTTT.

CDR3 residues: CASSTGRGNTEAFF. CDR3 sequence (DNA): TGTGCCAGTAGTACGGGACGAGGGAACACTGAAGCTTTCTTT. This chain links TRBV19 with TRBJ1-1; possible D gene TRBD1, 5 bases. CDR1 and CDR2 (germline): LNHDA, SQIVND (reference sequence). Deletions cut 4 bases from V and 1 base from J, with 10 bases between. The CDR3 contains 14 residues.

The chain is built from TRBV7-9 and TRBJ2-2; 8 nucleotides line up with TRBD1. Germline CDR1 reads SEHNR; CDR2 reads FQNEAQ (reference sequence). This CDR3 has 16 amino acids. Trimming removed 3 bases from V and 5 bases from J; junction bases left unmatched: 8. CDR3 sequence reads: CASSFPRQGFTGELFF. CDR3 sequence (DNA): TGTGCCAGCAGCTTTCCGAGACAGGGGTTTACCGGGGAGCTGTTTTTT.

V is TRBV14 and J is TRBJ1-6; the D is unclear. CDR1 is SGHDN, CDR2 FVKESK, per germline. The V gene lost 2 bases and the J gene lost 10 bases, with 12 bases spanning the gap. The CDR3 runs 14 residues. CDR3 sequence reads: CASSQRDLVSPLHF. The CDR3 nucleotides are TGTGCCAGCAGCCAACGGGATTTAGTATCACCCCTCCACTTT.

The J gene is TRBJ1-3, the V gene TRBV11-2; the D is unclear. Germline-derived CDR1 and CDR2 are SGHAT and FQNNGV. Trimming left V 6 bases short and J 3 bases short, with 12 bases between. The length of the CDR3 is 14 residues. In DNA, the CDR3 is TGTGCCAGCAGTTATAGGGAGGATGGAAACACCATATATTTT. This codes for CASSYREDGNTIYF.

The CDR3 nucleotides read TGTGCCAGCAGTTACTCCTCTAACTCTGGAAACACCATATATTTT. Translation gives CASSYSSNSGNTIYF. The gene calls are TRBV6-5 and TRBJ1-3; D not resolved. Trimming left V 0 bases short and J 0 bases short, with 6 bases between. This CDR3 has 15 residues. Germline V gene data show CDR1 as MNHEY and CDR2 as SVGAGI.

This clone was seen only once. Other DNA sequences in this sample translate to the same CDR3. The CDR3 is CASSRQGNQPQHF. The DNA of the CDR3 is TGTGCCAGCAGTCGACAGGGAAATCAGCCCCAGCATTTT. The V and J genes are TRBV6-5 and TRBJ1-5, with 7 bases matching TRBD1. Germline CDR1 reads MNHEY; CDR2 reads SVGAGI. CDR3 size: 13 residues. The V segment lost 5 bases and the J segment 4 bases; nucleotides outside the gene matches: 2.

CDR3 protein: CATSGRGDQPQHF. The CDR3 bases are TGTGCCACCAGTGGTAGGGGGGATCAGCCCCAGCATTTT. V is TRBV24-1 and J is TRBJ1-5; tentatively, D is TRBD1 (6 bases). Germline assignment: CDR1 KGHDR and CDR2 SFDVKD. The CDR3 totals 13 residues. Trimming removed 5 bases at V and 5 bases at J, with 9 bases between.

This sequence joins TRBV6-2 or TRBV6-3 and TRBJ1-5; D call uncertain. Germline V lookup: CDR1 MNHEY, CDR2 SVGEGT. The length of the CDR3 is 16 residues. The V end lost 0 bases, the J end lost 5 bases, and 14 bases lay between the germline ends. The CDR3 nucleotides are TGTGCCAGCAGTTACTCTATGGCAGGCCTGTATCAGCCCCAGCATTTT. The encoded protein is CASSYSMAGLYQPQHF.

The chain uses TRBV11-2 and TRBJ2-7, with D maybe TRBD1 (6 bases). The CDR3 extends over 18 amino acids. V lost 0 bases to trimming and J lost 0 bases, with 18 bases between them. Germline values: CDR1 SGHAT, CDR2 FQNNGV. The CDR3 DNA reads as TGTGCCAGCAGCTTAGATCTAGGGGGACCTTGGGTCTCCTACGAGCAGTACTTC. Protein sequence: CASSLDLGGPWVSYEQYF.

This clone was observed once. This sequence joins TRBV15 and TRBJ2-1; D unclear. V was shortened by 1 base and J by 10 bases, with 5 bases between the two germline ends. The CDR3 is made up of 11 amino acids. CDR1 is LNHNV and CDR2 is YYDKDF in the germline V gene (reference sequence). Here the CDR3 reads CATSRGPEQFF. The CDR3, as DNA: TGTGCCACCAGCAGAGGTCCAGAGCAGTTCTTC.

The chain couples TRBV3-1 (or the pseudogene TRBV3-2) to TRBJ2-7; D uncertain. This CDR3 is built from 15 residues. CDR1 and CDR2 (germline): LGHDT, YNNKEL (reference sequence). Trimming removed 1 base from V and 2 bases from J, with 12 bases in between. This CDR3 is CASSQVLGKPYEQYF. The CDR3 DNA is TGTGCCAGCAGCCAAGTCCTGGGCAAACCCTACGAGCAGTACTTC.

This rearrangement joins TRBV5-1 to TRBJ2-1, with unresolved D. The germline V and J ends were trimmed by 2 bases and 6 bases, with 15 bases remaining between them. The germline CDR1 and CDR2 sequences are SGHRS and YFSETQ. The CDR3 consists of 15 residues. CDR3 nucleotide sequence: TGCGCCAGCAGCTTACCCGGATTTAATGGCAATGAGCAGTTCTTC. Amino acids: CASSLPGFNGNEQFF.